The sample holds a few counts of the clone carrying this TCR beta chain. Its cognate antigen is unknown. The CDR3 end is not reached by the read, which stops 3 residues before it; the germline J gene fills it in. The record originates from a study of T cell clonality in common variable immunodeficiency. No CVID subject was ill or on immunomodulatory drugs when sampled. The table came from immunoSEQ multiplex PCR; TCRdb's copy has only in-frame clones and leaves some out. The sample is made up of about 33,000 clones, none counted only once. The trim removed 10 bases at V and 3 bases at J, leaving 13 bases unmatched. Germline assignment: CDR1 LNHDA and CDR2 SQIVND (reference sequence). The CDR3 runs 15 residues. Study results and caveats: Common variable immunodeficiency TCR beta sequences reportedly had fewer deletions and N-nucleotide insertions. Fewer TCRbeta clones were shared among CVID subjects than controls.

V and J are TRBV19 and TRBJ1-2, with 8 nucleotides matching TRBD1. Sequenced input: peripheral blood mononuclear cells. The TCR originated in a human donor with common variable immunodeficiency. This CDR3 is CATAPPDRVDYGYTF. The CDR3 DNA, read in part, is TGTGCCACCGCGCCTCCGGACAGGGTTGACTATGGC.